Each of the 12 T cell receptor beta chains below was sequenced from the same sample in a study of blood T cell repertoires in COVID-19. Using immunoSEQ multiplex PCR, the repertoire was profiled, and TCRdb retains in-frame clones only, with some absent. The profile covers 60,000 to 65,000 clones, with just under 75% appearing a single time and 4% to 5.5% taken by the ten largest. Sequencing was performed on peripheral blood. The receptors were gathered from a woman in her 70s with COVID-19, enrolled during active disease.

This clone was recorded many times. V is TRBV6-5 and J is TRBJ1-5; unclear D gene. The CDR3 covers 12 residues. V dropped 8 bases and J dropped 7 bases, with 12 bases sitting between them. The germline V gene has CDR1 MNHEY and CDR2 SVGAGI. CDR3 protein: CASHWAGQPQHF. The CDR3 nucleotides read TGTGCCAGCCATTGGGCGGGCCAGCCCCAGCATTTT.

This chain joins TRBV5-1 and TRBJ1-5; 9 positions match TRBD1. CDR3 length: 16 amino acids. V gave up 4 bases and J gave up 4 bases; unmatched junction bases: 9. Germline V gives CDR1 SGHRS, CDR2 YFSETQ. CDR3 nucleotide sequence: TGCGCCAGCAGCCCCACCCCGGGACAGGGAAATCAGCCCCAGCATTTT. Protein product: CASSPTPGQGNQPQHF. The variable domain in full, with the rest retrieved from reference TRBV5-1 and TRBJ1-5, is KAGVTQTPRYLIKTRGQQVTLSCSPISGHRSVSWYQQTPGQGLQFLFEYFSETQRNKGNFPGRFSGRQFSNSRSEMNVSTLELGDSALYLCASSPTPGQGNQPQHFGDGTRLSIL.

V usage is TRBV18 and J usage is TRBJ2-5; D is uncertain. The CDR3 runs to 14 residues. The germline V gene encodes CDR1 KGHSH and CDR2 LQKENI. Trimming cost V 6 bases and J 3 bases, with 14 bases left between them. The CDR3 here is CASSELRTEETQYF. In DNA form, the CDR3 reads TGTGCCAGCTCCGAGCTACGAACGGAAGAGACCCAGTACTTC.

This clone has more than one count but fewer than ten. The chain links TRBV5-1 to TRBJ2-1; no reliable D call. This CDR3 is 13 amino acids long. Per germline, CDR1 SGHRS and CDR2 YFSETQ. Trimming shortened V by 4 bases and J by 2 bases, and 7 bases separated the two germline ends. The chain's CDR3 is CASSTATYNEQFF. Here the CDR3 DNA reads TGCGCCAGCAGCACCGCTACCTACAATGAGCAGTTCTTC.

DNA for the CDR3: TGCGCCAGCAGCCAAGGAGACACAGATACGCAGTATTTT. Translation: CASSQGDTDTQYF. V and J are TRBV4-1 and TRBJ2-3, with no clear D. The germline V and J ends were trimmed by 1 base and 2 bases, with 4 bases remaining between them. The CDR3 contains 13 residues. Germline lookup yields CDR1 MGHRA and CDR2 YSYEKL.

The chain carries TRBV29-1 and TRBJ2-1, with TRBD2 matching over 7 bases. Trimming at V came to 6 bases and at J to 7 bases, leaving 6 bases not matched to a gene. Germline assignment: CDR1 SQVTM and CDR2 ANQGSEA. The CDR3 sequence is 12 residues long. CDR3 DNA: TGCAGCGTCGCCGGGACTATAAATGAGCAGTTCTTC. Translated: CSVAGTINEQFF.

The chain recombines TRBV6-5 with TRBJ1-5; weak D call: TRBD1 (5 bases). This CDR3 is built from 14 residues. Germline assignment: CDR1 MNHEY and CDR2 SVGAGI. V lost 7 bases and J lost 7, with 17 bases in between. The CDR3 spells CASKGLPPGQPQHF. The CDR3 nucleotides are TGTGCCAGCAAGGGACTCCCCCCGGGGCAGCCCCAGCATTTT.

CDR3 sequence: CASSAWGQGIYGYTF. DNA of the CDR3: TGTGCCAGCAGCGCGTGGGGACAGGGTATCTATGGCTACACCTTC. V gene TRBV14 combines with J gene TRBJ1-2; 9 bases line up with TRBD1. Germline CDR1 and CDR2: SGHDN and FVKESK. The CDR3 extends over 15 amino acids. V gave up 5 bases and J gave up 4 bases; unmatched junction bases: 8.

This chain links TRBV6-6 with TRBJ2-1; 11 bases agree with TRBD1. From germline, CDR1 is MNHNY and CDR2 SVGAGI (reference sequence). The CDR3 sequence is 15 residues long. With V trimmed by 6 bases and J by 2 bases, 3 bases remained unmatched. CDR3 residues: CASSMGQGAYNEQFF. The CDR3 bases are TGTGCCAGCAGCATGGGACAGGGGGCCTACAATGAGCAGTTCTTC.

A few counts support this clone. This rearrangement joins TRBV4-2 to TRBJ2-3; the D gene is possibly TRBD2 (6 bases). Per germline, CDR1 LGHNA and CDR2 YNFKEQ. The CDR3 contains 17 residues. V lost 9 bases and J lost 0, with 22 bases in between. The CDR3 bases are TGTGCCAGTTCGACGGGGTTACGGGAGACAAGCACAGATACGCAGTATTTT. Translation: CASSTGLRETSTDTQYF.

This chain links TRBV6-1 with TRBJ1-1, with no clear D. V lost 0 bases and J lost 7, with 9 bases in between. Germline V CDR1 and CDR2: MNHNS, SASEGT. The CDR3 sequence is 13 residues long. The CDR3 here is CASSEALFGEAFF. The CDR3 DNA sequence: TGTGCCAGCAGTGAAGCGCTATTCGGTGAAGCTTTCTTT.

This clone was seen a single time. V usage is TRBV7-9 and J usage is TRBJ1-2; 8 bases fit TRBD1. The CDR3 is made up of 14 amino acids. In germline, CDR1 is SEHNR, CDR2 FQNEAQ (reference sequence). The J segment lost 1 base and the V segment lost 5 bases, leaving 3 bases of the junction unmatched. The CDR3 loop reads CASSPGQGNYGYTF. DNA for the CDR3: TGTGCCAGCAGCCCAGGACAGGGTAACTATGGCTACACCTTC.